These T cell receptor beta chains were read from a single sample in a study of cytomegalovirus exposure and HLA in healthy donors. Profiling relied on immunoSEQ multiplex PCR, and the TCRdb table lists in-frame clones only, not all of them. There are over 150,000 clones in the sample; 65% to 90% occur only once, and about 11% lies in the top ten. Sequencing was performed on PBMCs. Source of these receptors: a man aged 50 to 60 in good health and CMV-seropositive. CDR3s include the opening cysteine and the closing phenylalanine or tryptophan. The order of the fields is clone size, J gene, V gene, D gene, CDR3 protein, CDR3 DNA. D genes are given only for firm matches. Clone size appears in some rows only: once, few, many, or a class for an expanded clone.

>-|TRBJ2-5|TRBV7-9|TRBD1
CASSFPPGQGVWETQYF
TGTGCCAGCAGCTTCCCCCCGGGACAGGGGGTTTGGGAGACCCAGTACTTC
>-|TRBJ2-5|TRBV2|-
CASSEVAGAGETQYF
TGTGCCAGCAGTGAAGTGGCGGGGGCCGGGGAGACCCAGTACTTC
>-|TRBJ2-7|TRBV18|TRBD2
CASSQELAGDEQYF
TGTGCCAGCTCACAGGAACTAGCGGGAGACGAGCAGTACTTC
>-|TRBJ2-7|TRBV6-5|-
CASSSTEYEQYF
TGTGCCAGCAGTAGCACAGAGTACGAGCAGTACTTC
>many|TRBJ1-1|TRBV15|-
CATSGPNTEAFF
TGTGCCACCAGCGGGCCGAACACTGAAGCTTTCTTT
>once|TRBJ1-3|TRBV12-5|-
CASGLAAGVMGPGNTIYF
TGTGCTAGTGGTTTGGCGGCGGGGGTGATGGGGCCTGGAAACACCATATATTTT
>once|TRBJ2-5|TRBV28|TRBD2
CASSPGTSTQETQYF
TGTGCCAGCAGTCCCGGGACTAGTACCCAAGAGACCCAGTACTTC
>-|TRBJ1-6|TRBV14|-
CASTPGGRGPLHF
TGTGCCAGCACGCCAGGAGGTAGGGGGCCCCTCCACTTT
>-|TRBJ1-2|TRBV15|-
CATSRELTGIIYGYTF
TGTGCCACCAGCAGAGAACTCACCGGGATAATATATGGCTACACCTTC
>-|TRBJ2-2|TRBV19|TRBD1
CASSITGDGGELFF
TGTGCCAGTAGTATAACAGGGGACGGCGGGGAGCTGTTTTTT
>-|TRBJ2-7|TRBV6-5|TRBD2
CASSYSPGGEQYF
TGTGCCAGCAGTTACTCCCCGGGGGGGGAGCAGTACTTC
>-|TRBJ1-1|TRBV29-1|-
CSVAGGAANTEAFF
TGCAGCGTTGCTGGGGGCGCGGCTAACACTGAAGCTTTCTTT
>-|TRBJ1-1|TRBV9|-
CASSARNTEAFF
TGTGCCAGCAGCGCCAGGAACACTGAAGCTTTCTTT
>-|TRBJ1-1|TRBV19|-
CASSPGQLNTEAFF
TGTGCCAGTAGCCCCGGACAGTTGAACACTGAAGCTTTCTTT
>-|TRBJ2-1|TRBV5-1|TRBD2
CASSFIAGLSYNEQFF
TGCGCCAGCAGTTTCATAGCGGGACTCTCCTACAATGAGCAGTTCTTC
>-|TRBJ2-6|TRBV7-2|-
CASSRGYSGANGLTF
TGTGCCAGCAGCCGAGGCTACTCTGGGGCCAACGGCCTGACTTTC
>-|TRBJ1-6|TRBV10-3|-
CAISVSQGDLPLHF
TGTGCCATCAGCGTCTCACAGGGCGACCTCCCCCTCCACTTT
>-|TRBJ2-3|TRBV5-1|-
CASSLQGRTTDTQYF
TGCGCCAGCAGCTTGCAGGGAAGAACTACAGATACGCAGTATTTT
>-|TRBJ1-2|TRBV7-2|-
CASRETGRNYGYTF
TGTGCCAGCAGAGAAACAGGGCGCAACTATGGCTACACCTTC
>-|TRBJ2-3|TRBV27|TRBD2
CASSLKLAGDTQYF
TGTGCCAGCAGTTTAAAACTAGCGGGAGATACGCAGTATTTT
>-|TRBJ1-2|TRBV6-5|TRBD1
CASSYSRVDRAGYTF
TGTGCCAGCAGTTACTCGAGAGTGGACAGGGCTGGCTACACCTTC
>-|TRBJ2-7|TRBV7-2|TRBD1
CASSLAAGDSYEQYF
TGTGCCAGCAGCTTAGCCGCAGGGGACAGCTACGAGCAGTACTTC
>-|TRBJ1-2|TRBV4-2|TRBD1
CASSQDRGPIYGYTF
TGTGCCAGCAGCCAAGATAGGGGGCCCATTTATGGCTACACCTTC
>-|TRBJ2-1|TRBV6-5|TRBD2
CASRLTSGTYNEQFF
TGTGCCAGCAGATTGACTAGCGGAACCTACAATGAGCAGTTCTTC
>-|TRBJ1-2|TRBV30|-
CAWSGGEGLATYGYTF
TGTGCCTGGAGCGGAGGAGAGGGCCTCGCAACCTATGGCTACACCTTC
>-|TRBJ2-5|TRBV29-1|TRBD2
CSAKTSGAQETQYF
TGCAGCGCCAAGACTAGCGGGGCCCAAGAGACCCAGTACTTC
>once|TRBJ2-1|TRBV19|TRBD2
CASSIDSGGSSYNEQFF
TGTGCCAGTAGTATAGATTCCGGGGGGTCCTCCTACAATGAGCAGTTCTTC
>-|TRBJ1-3|TRBV5-6|-
CASSLAPSENTIYF
TGTGCCAGCAGCTTGGCCCCCTCAGAAAACACCATATATTTT
>-|TRBJ2-2|TRBV6-6|-
CASSVVTGELFF
TGTGCCAGCAGTGTAGTGACCGGGGAGCTGTTTTTT
>few|TRBJ1-3|TRBV7-2|-
CASSLDGVGIGNTIYF
TGTGCCAGCAGCTTAGACGGGGTCGGTATTGGAAACACCATATATTTT
>few|TRBJ2-2|TRBV4-3|TRBD1
CASSYRGTGELFF
TGCGCCAGCAGCTACAGGGGAACCGGGGAGCTGTTTTTT
>-|TRBJ2-7|TRBV4-3|TRBD2
CASSQTTSGSGEQYF
TGCGCCAGCAGCCAAACCACTAGCGGGAGTGGCGAGCAGTACTTC
>-|TRBJ1-2|TRBV27|-
CASSSHRYRGYTF
TGTGCCAGCAGTAGCCACAGATATCGGGGCTACACCTTC
>-|TRBJ2-7|TRBV29-1|TRBD2
CSVEVSRSGGGSYEQYF
TGCAGCGTTGAAGTCTCCCGGAGTGGCGGGGGGTCTTACGAGCAGTACTTC
>once|TRBJ1-5|TRBV5-4|-
CASSWEGNQPQHF
TGTGCCAGCAGCTGGGAGGGCAATCAGCCCCAGCATTTT
>-|TRBJ2-7|TRBV19|-
CASSRAGQDSYEQYF
TGTGCCAGTAGTAGAGCGGGACAGGACTCCTACGAGCAGTACTTC
>-|TRBJ1-1|TRBV9|TRBD1
CASSVKRTGGHTEAFF
TGTGCCAGCAGCGTTAAACGGACAGGGGGCCACACTGAAGCTTTCTTT
>once|TRBJ2-1|TRBV19|-
CASSMSEYEQFF
TGTGCCAGTAGTATGAGTGAGTATGAGCAGTTCTTC
>-|TRBJ1-2|TRBV19|TRBD1
CASSPPETGNYGYTF
TGTGCCAGTAGTCCCCCCGAGACAGGGAACTATGGCTACACCTTC
>-|TRBJ1-6|TRBV5-4|-
CASSLGQGSSPLHF
TGTGCCAGCAGCTTGGGCCAGGGGAGTTCACCCCTCCACTTT
>-|TRBJ2-3|TRBV7-8|TRBD1
CASSLKTGGTDTQYF
TGTGCCAGCAGCCTTAAGACAGGGGGCACAGATACGCAGTATTTT
>-|TRBJ1-1|TRBV18|TRBD1
CASSPSGGTEAFF
TGTGCCAGCTCACCTTCAGGGGGCACTGAAGCTTTCTTT
>-|TRBJ1-3|TRBV7-3|-
CASSAGTGNTIYF
TGTGCCAGCAGCGCGGGGACTGGAAACACCATATATTTT
>once|TRBJ2-4|TRBV5-1|TRBD1
CASSLSGQGNIQYF
TGCGCCAGCAGCCTGTCGGGACAGGGAAACATTCAGTACTTC
>-|TRBJ1-2|TRBV19|-
CASSLFFGQGGYGYTF
TGTGCCAGTAGTCTTTTTTTCGGACAAGGCGGCTATGGCTACACCTTC
>once|TRBJ1-2|TRBV6-1|-
CASSEVWGAYYGYTF
TGTGCCAGCAGTGAAGTGTGGGGCGCTTACTATGGCTACACCTTC
>-|TRBJ1-1|TRBV28|-
CASSFPGRMAFF
TGTGCCAGCAGTTTTCCAGGGAGGATGGCTTTCTTT
>-|TRBJ1-4|TRBV28|-
CASKRSGTRWEKLFF
TGTGCCAGTAAAAGATCAGGGACTAGATGGGAAAAACTGTTTTTT
>-|TRBJ2-1|TRBV29-1|-
CSVAVAVYNEQFF
TGCAGCGTTGCGGTAGCGGTCTACAATGAGCAGTTCTTC
>-|TRBJ2-7|TRBV19|-
CASSIASQPLNYEQYF
TGTGCCAGTAGTATAGCCTCCCAGCCACTAAACTACGAGCAGTACTTC
>-|TRBJ1-1|TRBV29-1|-
CSVRAGQETEAFF
TGCAGCGTGCGGGCGGGCCAGGAGACTGAAGCTTTCTTT
>-|TRBJ1-5|TRBV7-2|-
CASRAGTLSNQPQHF
TGTGCCAGCAGGGCAGGGACTCTGAGCAATCAGCCCCAGCATTTT
>-|TRBJ1-2|TRBV2|-
CASHLDMGVGGYTF
TGTGCCAGCCATCTGGACATGGGCGTGGGTGGCTACACCTTC